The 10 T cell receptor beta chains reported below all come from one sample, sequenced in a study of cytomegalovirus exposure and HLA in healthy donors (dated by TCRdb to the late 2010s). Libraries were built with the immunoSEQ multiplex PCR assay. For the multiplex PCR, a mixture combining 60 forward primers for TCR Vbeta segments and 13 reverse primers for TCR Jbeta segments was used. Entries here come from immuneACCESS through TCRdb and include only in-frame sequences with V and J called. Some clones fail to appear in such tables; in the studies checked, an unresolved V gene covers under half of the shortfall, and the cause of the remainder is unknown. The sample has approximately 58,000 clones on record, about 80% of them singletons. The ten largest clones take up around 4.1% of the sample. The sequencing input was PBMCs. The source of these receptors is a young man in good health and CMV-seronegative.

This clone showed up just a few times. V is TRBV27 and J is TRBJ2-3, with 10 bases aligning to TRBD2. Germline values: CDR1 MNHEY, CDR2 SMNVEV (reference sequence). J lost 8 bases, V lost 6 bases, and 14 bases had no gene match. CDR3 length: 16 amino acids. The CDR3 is CASSTPLAGGSVTQYF. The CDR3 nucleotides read TGTGCCAGCAGCACTCCATTAGCGGGAGGCAGTGTTACGCAGTATTTT.

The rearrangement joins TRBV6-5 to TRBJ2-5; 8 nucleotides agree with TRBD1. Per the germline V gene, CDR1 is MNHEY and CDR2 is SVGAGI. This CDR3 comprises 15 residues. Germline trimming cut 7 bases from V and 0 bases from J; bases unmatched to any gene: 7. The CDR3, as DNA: TGTGCCAGCAAAGGACAGGGCTTCGACCAAGAGACCCAGTACTTC. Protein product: CASKGQGFDQETQYF.

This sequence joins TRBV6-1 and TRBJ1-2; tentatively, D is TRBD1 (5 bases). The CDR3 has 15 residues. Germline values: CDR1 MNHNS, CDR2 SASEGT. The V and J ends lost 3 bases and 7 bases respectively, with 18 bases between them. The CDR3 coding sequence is TGTGCCAGCAGTGACAGGTCGGGGGTAGAGGGTGGCTACACCTTC. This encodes CASSDRSGVEGGYTF.

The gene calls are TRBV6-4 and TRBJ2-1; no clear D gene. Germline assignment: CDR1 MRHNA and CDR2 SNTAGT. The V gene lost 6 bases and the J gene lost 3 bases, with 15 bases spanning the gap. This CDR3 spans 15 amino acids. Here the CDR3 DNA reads TGTGCCAGCAGCCAAGAGGAATCGAACTACAATGAGCAGTTCTTC. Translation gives CASSQEESNYNEQFF.

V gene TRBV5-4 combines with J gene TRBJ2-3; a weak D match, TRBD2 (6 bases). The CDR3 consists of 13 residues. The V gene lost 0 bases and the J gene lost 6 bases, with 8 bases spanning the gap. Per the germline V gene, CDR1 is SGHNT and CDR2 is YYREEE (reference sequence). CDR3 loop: CASSLGLDDTQYF. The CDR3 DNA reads TGTGCCAGCAGCTTGGGACTAGACGATACGCAGTATTTT.

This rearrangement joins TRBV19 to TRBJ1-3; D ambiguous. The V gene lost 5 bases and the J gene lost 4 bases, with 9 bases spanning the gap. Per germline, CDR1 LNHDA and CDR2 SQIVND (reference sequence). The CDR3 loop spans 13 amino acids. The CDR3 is CASSSGLGNTIYF. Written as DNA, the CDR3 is TGTGCCAGTAGTTCAGGACTGGGAAACACCATATATTTT.

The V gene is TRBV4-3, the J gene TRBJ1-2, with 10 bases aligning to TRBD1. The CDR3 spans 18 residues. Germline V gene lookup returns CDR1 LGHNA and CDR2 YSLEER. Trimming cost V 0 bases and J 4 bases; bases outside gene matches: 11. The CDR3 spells CASSQDPTGGSGLYGYTF. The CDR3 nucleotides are TGCGCCAGCAGCCAAGATCCGACAGGGGGCTCGGGGCTCTATGGCTACACCTTC.

The CDR3 DNA is TGTGCCAGCAGCGTAGAAGAACTAGCGGGGGGGCCCCCCTACAATGAGCAGTTCTTC. Protein: CASSVEELAGGPPYNEQFF. The chain is built from TRBV9 and TRBJ2-1; 13 bases fit TRBD2. There are 19 residues in the CDR3. J was trimmed by 2 bases and V by 0 bases; bases with no gene match: 8. Germline CDR1 SGDLS, CDR2 YYNGEE.

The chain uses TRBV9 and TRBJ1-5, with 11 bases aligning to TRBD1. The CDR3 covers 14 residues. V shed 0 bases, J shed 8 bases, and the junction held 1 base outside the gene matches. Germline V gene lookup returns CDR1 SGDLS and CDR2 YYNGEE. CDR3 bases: TGTGCCAGCAGCGTAGGGGACAGGGGGAAGCCCCAGCATTTT. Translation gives CASSVGDRGKPQHF.

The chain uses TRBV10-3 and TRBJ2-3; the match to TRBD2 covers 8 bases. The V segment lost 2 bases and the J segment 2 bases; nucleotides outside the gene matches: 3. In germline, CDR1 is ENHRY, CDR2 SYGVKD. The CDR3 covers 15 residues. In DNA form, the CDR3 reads TGTGCCATCAGTGAGCAAGCGGGAGACACAGATACGCAGTATTTT. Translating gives CAISEQAGDTDTQYF.